The source of this T cell receptor (beta chain) is a study of blood T cell repertoires in COVID-19. Study-wide background: Acute and convalescent COVID-19 specimens originated in the United States, Italy and Spain. Sources were T cells, B-cell-depleted T cells, or PBMCs; the material itself was cDNA or gDNA.

This clone was seen once. Original handling: Estimated nucleated cell counts came from reference gene primer amplification. The assay was immunoSEQ multiplex PCR, and TCRdb's table has in-frame clones only and misses some. From that table come the V and J calls and clone size; the DNA was used to work out D and trimming. The sample lists approximately 300,000 clones, 85% occurring once. CDR1 is SGHDN and CDR2 is FVKESK in the germline V gene. V lost 4 bases to trimming and J lost 0 bases, with 3 bases between them. The CDR3 is 12 amino acids. V is TRBV14 and J is TRBJ1-1; D remains ambiguous. Sequenced sample: peripheral blood. This TCR was recovered from a woman in her forties or fifties with active or convalescent COVID-19. CDR3 bases: TGTGCCAGCAGCCTAGTGAACACTGAAGCTTTCTTT. This gives the protein CASSLVNTEAFF.